Below are 19 T cell receptor beta chains sequenced from a single sample in a study of T-cell reconstitution after alpha-beta-depleted transplantation in children. This sample's TCRbeta library carried unique molecular identifier barcodes. TCRdb itself ran the PCR reads through MiXCR, one entry per CDR3 protein. The sample has roughly 180,000 distinct CDR3 sequences; roughly 10% are singletons. This material consisted of PBMCs, taken before TCRalphabeta/CD19-depleted stem cell transplant. All receptors derive from a boy aged 2 to 9 with acute myeloid leukemia, due to receive a stem cell transplant.

This clonotype was seen repeatedly, ten times or more. The chain employs TRBV10-3 and TRBJ2-1; TRBD1 aligns across 11 bases. Germline CDR1 reads ENHRY; CDR2 reads SYGVKD. CDR3 length: 15 amino acids. V lost 6 bases, J lost 6 bases, and 7 bases stayed unmatched. In nucleotides, the CDR3 is TGTGCCATCAGCGCCCGGGACAGGGGGTCCAATGAGCAGTTCTTC. Residues: CAISARDRGSNEQFF.

The sample holds many counts of this clonotype. The chain links TRBV3-1 to TRBJ1-1; D may be TRBD1 (6 bases). Looked up from germline, CDR1 is LGHDT and CDR2 is YNNKEL (reference sequence). V was pared by 2 bases and J by 1 base, with 11 bases between. This CDR3 has 15 amino acids. CDR3 sequence: CASSQRTGRNTEAFF. CDR3 DNA sequence: TGTGCCAGCAGCCAAAGAACAGGGAGGAACACTGAAGCTTTCTTT.

This clonotype was recorded at least ten times. The chain couples TRBV20-1 to TRBJ2-1; TRBD2 matches 11 bases. The germline CDR1 and CDR2 sequences are DFQATT and SNEGSKA (reference sequence). The CDR3 contains 15 residues. The J segment lost 7 bases and the V segment lost 6 bases, leaving 11 bases of the junction unmatched. The CDR3 DNA is TGCAGTGCCGACCCCAAGTCTAGCGGGGGGAATGAGCAGTTCTTC. Translation gives CSADPKSSGGNEQFF.

This clonotype was seen ten or more times. The chain recombines TRBV20-1 with TRBJ2-6, with 7 positions matching TRBD1. Trimming at V came to 3 bases and at J to 0 bases, leaving 14 bases not matched to a gene. The germline V gene encodes CDR1 DFQATT and CDR2 SNEGSKA (reference sequence). The CDR3 sequence is 19 residues long. CDR3 coding DNA: TGCAGTGCTAGGGATAAACAGGGGATCTTAGACTCTGGGGCCAACGTCCTGACTTTC. It codes for CSARDKQGILDSGANVLTF.

This clonotype was seen many times. The rearrangement uses TRBV6-1 and TRBJ1-6; no clear D gene. Trimming left V 3 bases short and J 11 bases short, with 14 bases between. From germline, CDR1 is MNHNS and CDR2 SASEGT. The CDR3 sequence is 14 residues long. DNA of the CDR3: TGTGCCAGCAGTGATGTGAAGGGAGGGCCACCCCTCCACTTT. This codes for CASSDVKGGPPLHF.

This clonotype was detected ten times or more. The chain links TRBV20-1 to TRBJ2-2; D unresolved. V lost 6 bases to trimming and J lost 1 base, with 9 bases between them. From germline, CDR1 is DFQATT and CDR2 SNEGSKA (reference sequence). CDR3 length: 13 residues. The CDR3 is CSAPRENTGELFF. The CDR3 DNA follows: TGCAGTGCGCCAAGAGAGAACACCGGGGAGCTGTTTTTT.

This clonotype has at least ten counts. The gene calls are TRBV27 and TRBJ2-1; 10 positions match TRBD2. The trim removed 6 bases at V and 4 bases at J, leaving 15 bases unmatched. The CDR3 is made up of 18 amino acids. Germline assignment: CDR1 MNHEY and CDR2 SMNVEV (reference sequence). The CDR3 DNA reads TGTGCCAGCAGCTGGCTAGCGGGAGCCGACTCAGAATACAATGAGCAGTTCTTC. This codes for CASSWLAGADSEYNEQFF.

Details on this clonotype: A much bigger clone sits one base away, suggesting this may be a read error. J is TRBJ2-2 and V is TRBV29-1; D is possibly TRBD2 (6 bases). This CDR3 is built from 13 residues. CDR1 and CDR2 from the germline V gene are SQVTM and ANQGSEA. CDR3 nucleotides: TGCAGCGTTGGGCAGGGACTCACCTGGGAGCTGTTTTTT. It translates to CSVGQGLTWELFF.

Worth noting for this clonotype: This may stem from a read error, because a much larger clone lies one nucleotide away. This chain joins TRBV7-9 and TRBJ2-1; 13 nucleotides match TRBD2. Germline loops: CDR1 SEHNR, CDR2 FQNEAQ (reference sequence). The CDR3 contains 17 residues. CDR3 bases: TGTGCCAGCAGACCAATACTAGCGGGAGGGGGCTACAATGAGCAGTCCTTC. It yields the protein CASRPILAGGGYNEQSF.

The rearrangement links TRBV20-1 to TRBJ2-1, with TRBD2 matching over 7 bases. The CDR3 has 17 residues. The trim removed 6 bases at V and 3 bases at J, leaving 17 bases unmatched. The germline CDR1 and CDR2 sequences are DFQATT and SNEGSKA (reference sequence). DNA of the CDR3: TGCAGTGCCGCGACTAGCCGGGCCATCATTCACTACAATGAGCAGTTCTTC. The encoded protein is CSAATSRAIIHYNEQFF.

This clonotype was recorded many times. The gene calls are TRBV5-1 and TRBJ2-3, with D unresolved. The V end lost 3 bases, the J end lost 2 bases, and 13 bases lay between the germline ends. Germline V gives CDR1 SGHRS, CDR2 YFSETQ. The CDR3 extends over 15 amino acids. Written as DNA, the CDR3 is TGCGCCAGCAGCTGGTCCCTAGAAAACACAGATACGCAGTATTTT. Translating gives CASSWSLENTDTQYF.

This clonotype appeared many times. V is TRBV28 and J is TRBJ2-7; D gene uncertain. The CDR3 consists of 14 residues. V lost 2 bases, J lost 3 bases, and 11 bases lay in between. Germline V CDR1 and CDR2: MDHEN, SYDVKM. The CDR3 protein is CASSLDGTNYEQYV. The CDR3 DNA follows: TGTGCCAGCAGTTTAGACGGCACAAACTACGAGCAGTACGTC.

Of note for this clonotype: A much larger clone lies a single base off, so this may be a read error. The rearrangement uses TRBV6-5 and TRBJ1-2; possible D gene TRBD1, 5 bases. This CDR3 region has 13 residues. V was pared by 6 bases and J by 7 bases, with 15 bases between. Germline CDR1 MNHEY, CDR2 SVGAGI. CDR3 region: CASSYRDYFGYTF. The CDR3 nucleotides read TGTGCCAGCAGCTACCGGGACTACTTTGGCTACACCTTC.

There are many counts of this clonotype. The CDR3 protein is CSAVRTGSSYNEQFF. In nucleotides, the CDR3 is TGCAGTGCTGTTCGGACAGGGAGCTCCTACAATGAGCAGTTCTTC. V is TRBV20-1 and J is TRBJ2-1, with TRBD1 matching 8 bases. Germline V CDR1 and CDR2: DFQATT, SNEGSKA (reference sequence). The CDR3 length is 15 residues. The V and J ends lost 5 bases and 0 bases, in that order; junction bases with no gene match: 6.

This clonotype has a count of ten or more. The V call is TRBV6-1, the J call TRBJ2-7; no clear D. CDR3 length: 14 residues. The germline gives CDR1 MNHNS, CDR2 SASEGT. Trimming cost V 10 bases and J 3 bases, with 19 bases left between them. CDR3 protein: CAMGLCMQGYEQYV. CDR3 coding DNA: TGTGCCATGGGCCTCTGCATGCAAGGCTACGAGCAGTACGTC.

This clonotype was found many times. V and J are TRBV7-9 and TRBJ2-1; the D call may be TRBD1 or TRBD2 (5 bases each). Trimming pared 5 bases from V and 5 bases from J, leaving 13 bases between. From germline, CDR1 is SEHNR and CDR2 FQNEAQ (reference sequence). The CDR3 sequence is 14 residues long. The CDR3 is CASSRDLKNNEQFF. The CDR3 nucleotides read TGTGCCAGCAGCCGGGACCTGAAAAACAATGAGCAGTTCTTC.

This clonotype was seen at least ten times. V usage is TRBV28 and J usage is TRBJ2-3; 8 bases fit TRBD2. J lost 4 bases, V lost 4 bases, and 7 bases had no gene match. Germline-derived CDR1 and CDR2 are MDHEN and SYDVKM. The CDR3 has 15 residues. CDR3 protein: CASSSPGGPADTQYF. In DNA form, the CDR3 reads TGTGCCAGCAGTTCTCCGGGAGGGCCTGCAGATACGCAGTATTTT.

This clonotype was seen repeatedly, ten times or more. This chain links TRBV18 with TRBJ1-2; D gene unclear. The CDR3 is 16 amino acids. Germline V lookup: CDR1 KGHSH, CDR2 LQKENI. V lost 2 bases and J 3 bases, leaving 16 bases between the germline ends. The CDR3 reads CASSPSQPPADYGYTF. CDR3 bases: TGTGCCAGCTCACCATCCCAGCCCCCCGCGGACTATGGCTACACCTTC.

The rearrangement uses TRBV10-2 and TRBJ2-1; D gene uncertain. Germline CDR1 and CDR2: WSHSY and SAAADI. V dropped 2 bases and J dropped 9 bases, with 11 bases sitting between them. CDR3 length: 13 residues. Here the CDR3 DNA reads TGCGCCAGCAGTGAGCCCAGCTGGAGTGAGCAGTTCTTC. Encoded protein: CASSEPSWSEQFF.